The 15 T cell receptor beta chains below were found in one sample sequenced in a study of a mutant IDH1 vaccine in newly diagnosed glioma (dated by TCRdb to the early 2020s). In light of the paper, this sample's time point label describes: week 23, last vaccination. Each vaccine dose, consisting of 300 ug of a 20-mer mutant IDH1 peptide in Montanide, was administered subcutaneously with topical imiquimod. No antigen has been identified for these receptors. The method behind the library was the immunoSEQ multiplex PCR assay. This is the immuneACCESS table as TCRdb keeps it, with only in-frame sequences that have V and J called. A part of the clones is gone; compared with another copy, unresolved V genes explain less than half, and the rest is unexplained. This sample comprises roughly 74,000 clones, about 85% of them detected only once. The ten largest clones capture 0.75% to 0.95% of the sample.

Sequenced here: PBMCs, sampled from a glioma patient whose treatment included an IDH1 peptide vaccine. All receptors come from a woman between 50 and 59 years old with glioma.

The chain uses TRBV19 and TRBJ1-1; 9 bases map to TRBD1. Germline CDR1 reads LNHDA; CDR2 reads SQIVND (reference sequence). CDR3 length: 14 amino acids. J was trimmed by 2 bases and V by 11 bases; bases with no gene match: 9. The CDR3 bases are TGTGCCTGGGAGAAGGGACAGGGTAACACTGAAGCTTTCTTT. Translating gives CAWEKGQGNTEAFF.

This chain joins TRBV28 and TRBJ2-7, with 8 bases that match TRBD2. This CDR3 is 15 amino acids long. The germline V gene encodes CDR1 MDHEN and CDR2 SYDVKM. Trimming removed 3 bases from V and 6 bases from J; junction bases left unmatched: 10. CDR3 protein: CASSFSPAGEREQYF. The CDR3 DNA sequence: TGTGCCAGCAGTTTTAGCCCAGCGGGAGAGCGCGAGCAGTACTTC.

This clone has only one observation. The rearrangement joins TRBV5-1 to TRBJ1-4; possibly TRBD1 for D (5 bases). Trimming took 6 bases from V and 5 from J, leaving 17 bases between them. This CDR3 contains 15 residues. Germline V gene sequence: CDR1 SGHRS, CDR2 YFSETQ. CDR3 DNA: TGCGCCAGCAAGCCCTTAGGGGAGGGGAATGAAAAACTGTTTTTT. Translating it yields CASKPLGEGNEKLFF.

This clone was picked up a small number of times. The genes are TRBV28 and TRBJ2-1, with 9 nucleotides matching TRBD2. The CDR3 is 15 residues long. The V and J ends lost 2 bases and 4 bases, in that order; junction bases with no gene match: 3. From germline, CDR1 is MDHEN and CDR2 SYDVKM. CDR3 sequence: CASSLSGRTYNEQFF. Here the CDR3 DNA reads TGTGCCAGCAGTTTAAGCGGGAGGACTTACAATGAGCAGTTCTTC.

In its sample, this clone ranks as medium-sized. The chain carries TRBV18 and TRBJ2-7; TRBD2 agrees at 12 bases. J lost 5 bases, V lost 3 bases, and 5 bases had no gene match. This CDR3 has 15 amino acids. CDR1 KGHSH and CDR2 LQKENI come from the germline V gene. The CDR3 reads CASSPTSGRTHEQYF. CDR3 nucleotide sequence: TGTGCCAGCTCACCGACTAGCGGGAGAACGCACGAGCAGTACTTC.

The gene calls are TRBV10-3 and TRBJ2-2; 8 nucleotides line up with TRBD2. This CDR3 has 14 amino acids. Germline lookup yields CDR1 ENHRY and CDR2 SYGVKD. Trimming took 5 bases from V and 4 from J; bases not matched to a gene: 3. As DNA, the CDR3 is TGTGCCATCAGTACCGGGAGGGGCACCGGGGAGCTGTTTTTT. It encodes CAISTGRGTGELFF.

This chain joins TRBV7-9 and TRBJ1-3, with TRBD1 identical over 7 bases. CDR1 is SEHNR and CDR2 is FQNEAQ in the germline V gene (reference sequence). V was pared by 6 bases and J by 1 base, with 15 bases of the junction left unmatched. The CDR3 sequence is 18 residues long. CDR3 amino acids: CASRSKGAALRSGNTIYF. For the CDR3, the DNA is TGTGCCAGCAGATCAAAGGGGGCAGCTCTGCGTTCTGGAAACACCATATATTTT.

V gene TRBV9 combines with J gene TRBJ1-2, with D tentatively TRBD1 (5 bases). CDR3 length: 13 residues. With 0 bases removed from V and 7 bases from J, the gap between germline ends came to 10 bases. The germline V gene encodes CDR1 SGDLS and CDR2 YYNGEE. CDR3 sequence: CASSVAAGSGYTF. CDR3 DNA: TGTGCCAGCAGCGTAGCGGCAGGGAGTGGCTACACCTTC.

Only a few counts were recorded for this clone. This sequence joins TRBV7-9 and TRBJ1-4; no reliable D call. This CDR3 contains 15 residues. Between the trimmed V and J ends, which lost 7 bases and 4 bases, there was a span of 16 bases. In germline, CDR1 is SEHNR, CDR2 FQNEAQ (reference sequence). This chain's CDR3 is CASTPRTGGNEKLFF. CDR3 bases: TGTGCCAGCACTCCCCGGACGGGAGGTAATGAAAAACTGTTTTTT.

This clone was counted between two and nine times. V is TRBV4-2 and J is TRBJ2-3; 9 nucleotides align to TRBD2. CDR1 is LGHNA and CDR2 is YNFKEQ in the germline V gene. The CDR3 is made up of 17 amino acids. V lost 4 bases to trimming and J lost 5 bases; unmatched junction nucleotides: 13. The CDR3 loop is CASSPSSGLALRDTQYF. CDR3 nucleotide sequence: TGTGCCAGCAGCCCTTCCTCGGGACTAGCACTGAGAGATACGCAGTATTTT.

The gene calls are TRBV7-3 and TRBJ2-1; D gene ambiguous. V gave up 0 bases and J gave up 7 bases, with 7 bases separating them. The CDR3 is made up of 13 amino acids. Germline V lookup: CDR1 SGHTA, CDR2 FQGTGA. CDR3 in amino acids: CASSLTVQNEQFF. CDR3 coding DNA: TGTGCCAGCAGCTTAACGGTCCAGAATGAGCAGTTCTTC.

V is TRBV5-4 and J is TRBJ1-2, with 7 bases identical to TRBD1. The germline gives CDR1 SGHNT, CDR2 YYREEE (reference sequence). The CDR3 contains 15 residues. Losses at the gene ends were 4 bases for V and 4 bases for J; bases not matched to a gene: 10. The DNA for the CDR3 is TGTGCCAGCAGCCCAGGCTCGGACAGGTTCTATGGCTACACCTTC. Residues: CASSPGSDRFYGYTF.

This chain connects TRBV4-1 to TRBJ2-4; TRBD1 might be the D (5 bases). The CDR3 runs to 18 residues. Germline-derived CDR1 and CDR2 are MGHRA and YSYEKL. Trimming took 1 base from V and 0 from J, leaving 16 bases between them. CDR3 sequence: CASSQGRQGGVAKNIQYF. The CDR3 nucleotides read TGCGCCAGCAGCCAAGGGCGTCAGGGCGGCGTAGCCAAAAACATTCAGTACTTC.

A single count supports this clone. The chain is built from TRBV30 and TRBJ2-7, with TRBD2 matching over 8 bases. The trim removed 3 bases at V and 4 bases at J, leaving 8 bases unmatched. This CDR3 region has 14 residues. Germline V gives CDR1 GTSNPN, CDR2 SVGIG (reference sequence). The CDR3 DNA reads as TGTGCCTGGAGCACCGGGACTAGTCGGTACGAGCAGTACTTC. It codes for CAWSTGTSRYEQYF.

V gene TRBV7-9 combines with J gene TRBJ2-5, with D tentatively TRBD1 (6 bases). The end of the DNA is better explained by TRBJ2-7, so the J call may be wrong. Germline values: CDR1 SEHNR, CDR2 FQNEAQ (reference sequence). The CDR3 spans 14 residues. CDR3: CASSLSRGSYEQYF. In DNA, the CDR3 is TGTGCCAGCAGCTTATCAAGGGGGTCCTACGAGCAGTACTTC.